Listed here are 18 T cell receptor beta chains from one sample, sequenced in a study of blood T cell repertoires in COVID-19. Only in-frame clones appear in the TCRdb table, and some are missing; sequencing was by immunoSEQ multiplex PCR. Counted here are approximately 97,000 clones, 70% to 90% occurring once; the ten biggest clones make up around 2%. Sequencing input: peripheral blood. The receptors stem from a man aged 45 to 65 with active COVID-19.

J is TRBJ1-3 and V is TRBV5-1; no reliable D call. The V end lost 4 bases, the J end lost 1 base, and 18 bases lay between the germline ends. Germline loops: CDR1 SGHRS, CDR2 YFSETQ. The CDR3 runs to 17 residues. The chain's CDR3 is CASSMDGGRRSGNTIYF. In nucleotides, the CDR3 is TGCGCCAGCAGCATGGATGGAGGGCGAAGGTCTGGAAACACCATATATTTT.

CDR3 sequence reads: CASSSPDRERQGQFF. The CDR3 DNA sequence: TGCGCCAGCAGCTCCCCGGACAGGGAGAGGCAGGGGCAGTTCTTC. The chain links TRBV5-1 to TRBJ2-1, with 8 bases aligning to TRBD1. V lost 3 bases, J lost 12 bases, and 14 bases stayed unmatched. Looked up from germline, CDR1 is SGHRS and CDR2 is YFSETQ. The CDR3 has 15 amino acids.

The J gene is TRBJ1-1, the V gene TRBV29-1; D is uncertain. Trimming stripped 2 bases from V and 2 bases from J, with 18 bases between. Per the germline V gene, CDR1 is SQVTM and CDR2 is ANQGSEA. The CDR3 is 16 amino acids. Here the CDR3 DNA reads TGCAGCGTTGAACTCTGGTTGTCGATGAGAAACACTGAAGCTTTCTTT. This encodes CSVELWLSMRNTEAFF.

This chain connects TRBV2 to TRBJ2-5, with a tentative D call TRBD1 (6 bases). The V end was cut by 3 bases, the J end by 3 bases, with 17 bases between. Germline V gives CDR1 SNHLY, CDR2 FYNNEI. The CDR3 extends over 16 amino acids. The CDR3 here is CASSDPDDPGEETQYF. Here the CDR3 DNA reads TGTGCCAGCAGTGACCCGGACGACCCAGGGGAAGAGACCCAGTACTTC.

The CDR3 DNA reads as TGCGCCAGCAGCCAAGGTCCAGTTCAGCCCCAGCATTTT. Its protein product is CASSQGPVQPQHF. The genes are TRBV4-1 and TRBJ1-5; D not resolved. From germline, CDR1 is MGHRA and CDR2 YSYEKL. Trimming pared 1 base from V and 6 bases from J, leaving 7 bases between. CDR3 size: 13 residues.

The chain combines TRBV10-2 with TRBJ1-1; 7 bases are shared with TRBD1. The length of the CDR3 is 13 residues. CDR1 WSHSY and CDR2 SAAADI come from the germline V gene. V was clipped by 6 bases and J by 4 bases; unmatched bases: 5. The CDR3 spells CASSSNRGTEAFF. CDR3 in DNA: TGCGCCAGCAGCTCTAACAGGGGCACTGAAGCTTTCTTT.

The chain employs TRBV5-1 and TRBJ1-6; 12 nucleotides agree with TRBD1. Germline values: CDR1 SGHRS, CDR2 YFSETQ. With V trimmed by 5 bases and J by 1 base, 4 bases remained unmatched. The CDR3 length is 17 residues. CDR3 coding DNA: TGCGCCAGCAGGGGGACAGGGGGCGTATCCTATAATTCACCCCTCCACTTT. Its protein is CASRGTGGVSYNSPLHF.

The chain carries TRBV6-5 and TRBJ1-1; D uncertain. The CDR3 extends over 12 amino acids. V was clipped by 5 bases and J by 10 bases, with 14 bases between them. Germline lookup yields CDR1 MNHEY and CDR2 SVGAGI. In nucleotides, the CDR3 is TGTGCCAGCAGTACACGGACTAAGGGAGCTTTCTTT. Its translation is CASSTRTKGAFF.

The chain carries TRBV6-2 or TRBV6-3 and TRBJ1-1, with 8 nucleotides matching TRBD1. Trimming removed 2 bases from V and 3 bases from J; junction bases left unmatched: 17. CDR1 and CDR2 (germline): MNHEY, SVGEGT. The CDR3 spans 19 residues. CDR3: CASSYPGVAGGSRYTEAFF. Here the CDR3 DNA reads TGTGCCAGCAGTTACCCAGGGGTTGCAGGGGGCTCCAGATACACTGAAGCTTTCTTT.

The chain links TRBV7-9 to TRBJ2-1; 7 bases agree with TRBD1. The junction had 3 bases not matched to a gene; V was cut back by 4 bases and J by 0 bases. The CDR3 sequence is 15 residues long. Germline-derived CDR1 and CDR2 are SEHNR and FQNEAQ (reference sequence). CDR3 residues: CASSSRDSSYNEQFF. The CDR3 DNA reads TGTGCCAGCAGCTCGAGGGACAGCTCCTACAATGAGCAGTTCTTC.

This clone appeared once. The genes are TRBV5-6 and TRBJ2-7; D gene unclear. V lost 2 bases to trimming and J lost 5 bases, with 5 bases between them. Germline V gives CDR1 SGHDT, CDR2 YYEEEE. The CDR3 runs 11 residues. CDR3 DNA: TGTGCCAGCAGCTTCCGTAACGAGCAGTACTTC. Residues: CASSFRNEQYF. Based on the CDR3 plus reference TRBV5-6 and TRBJ2-7, the full variable domain is DAGVTQSPTHLIKTRGQQVTLRCSPKSGHDTVSWYQQALGQGPQFIFQYYEEEERQRGNFPDRFSGHQFPNYSSELNVNALLLGDSALYLCASSFRNEQYFGPGTRLTVT.

The chain combines TRBV5-4 with TRBJ2-5; TRBD2 might be the D (5 bases). V lost 0 bases to trimming and J lost 5 bases, with 11 bases between them. CDR3 length: 14 residues. Per the germline V gene, CDR1 is SGHNT and CDR2 is YYREEE (reference sequence). The CDR3 here is CASSLGGSAETQYF. Written as DNA, the CDR3 is TGTGCCAGCAGCTTGGGTGGGAGCGCCGAGACCCAGTACTTC.

The chain joins TRBV6-5 to TRBJ1-4; 12 bases are a match to TRBD1. This CDR3 comprises 15 residues. V lost 7 bases, J lost 7 bases, and 7 bases stayed unmatched. Germline V lookup: CDR1 MNHEY, CDR2 SVGAGI. DNA for the CDR3: TGTGCCAGCACCATGGGACAGGGGGCGCGTGAAAAACTGTTTTTT. Amino acids: CASTMGQGAREKLFF.

The rearrangement uses TRBV3-1 (or the pseudogene TRBV3-2) and TRBJ1-4; D possibly corresponds to TRBD1 (5 bases). This CDR3 contains 16 residues. The germline V gene has CDR1 LGHDT and CDR2 YNNKEL (reference sequence). With 1 base removed from V and 8 bases from J, the gap between germline ends came to 17 bases. CDR3 in amino acids: CASSQAAVETEEKLFF. The CDR3 DNA is TGTGCCAGCAGCCAAGCCGCGGTGGAGACAGAAGAAAAACTGTTTTTT.

CDR3 sequence reads: CASSYRGGTQYF. The CDR3 region has the DNA TGTGCCAGCAGTTACAGGGGGGGGACCCAGTACTTC. This sequence joins TRBV6-5 and TRBJ2-5; D might be TRBD2 (7 bases). Trimming left V 2 bases short and J 7 bases short, with 8 bases between. Germline V gene sequence: CDR1 MNHEY, CDR2 SVGAGI. This CDR3 region has 12 residues.

This sequence joins TRBV27 and TRBJ1-6; D not certain. Germline CDR1 is MNHEY and CDR2 is SMNVEV (reference sequence). With 3 bases removed from V and 6 bases from J, the gap between germline ends came to 15 bases. This CDR3 is 16 amino acids long. CDR3 nucleotides: TGTGCCAGCAGTTTTCATTCCGCTAGACTTAATTCACCCCTCCACTTT. Translating gives CASSFHSARLNSPLHF.

V gene TRBV2 combines with J gene TRBJ1-5, with D possibly TRBD1 on 5 matching bases. This CDR3 has 14 amino acids. V dropped 4 bases and J dropped 8 bases, with 15 bases sitting between them. The germline V gene has CDR1 SNHLY and CDR2 FYNNEI. The CDR3 sequence is CASSVGGGVEPQHF. CDR3 bases: TGTGCCAGCAGTGTAGGCGGAGGGGTAGAGCCCCAGCATTTT.

The V call is TRBV11-2, the J call TRBJ2-3; weak D call: TRBD2 (6 bases). The V end lost 3 bases, the J end lost 1 base, and 17 bases lay between the germline ends. CDR1 SGHAT and CDR2 FQNNGV come from the germline V gene. This CDR3 region has 17 residues. CDR3 sequence (DNA): TGTGCCAGCAGCTTGAGTGCGGGGCTAAGGGGCACAGATACGCAGTATTTT. It yields the protein CASSLSAGLRGTDTQYF.